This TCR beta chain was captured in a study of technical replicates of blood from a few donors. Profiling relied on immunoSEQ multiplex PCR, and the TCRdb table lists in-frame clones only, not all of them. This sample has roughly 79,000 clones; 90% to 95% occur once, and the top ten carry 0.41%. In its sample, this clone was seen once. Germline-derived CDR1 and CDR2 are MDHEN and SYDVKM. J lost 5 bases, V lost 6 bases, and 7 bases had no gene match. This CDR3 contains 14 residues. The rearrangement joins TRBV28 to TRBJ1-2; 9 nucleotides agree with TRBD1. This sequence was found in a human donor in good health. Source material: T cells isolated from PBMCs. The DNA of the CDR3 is TGTGCCAGCAGCTTACAGGGGGCGTATTATGGCTACACCTTC. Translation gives CASSLQGAYYGYTF.